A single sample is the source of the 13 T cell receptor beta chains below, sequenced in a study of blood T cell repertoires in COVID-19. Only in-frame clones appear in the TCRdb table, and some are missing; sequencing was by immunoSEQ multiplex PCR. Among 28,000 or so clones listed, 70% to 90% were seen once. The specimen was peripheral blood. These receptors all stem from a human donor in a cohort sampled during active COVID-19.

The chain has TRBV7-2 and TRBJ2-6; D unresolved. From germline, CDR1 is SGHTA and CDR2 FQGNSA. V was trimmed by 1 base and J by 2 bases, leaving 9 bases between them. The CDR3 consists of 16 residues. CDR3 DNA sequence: TGTGCCAGCAGCTTAGTGGCCTTCGCTGGGGCCAACGTCCTGACTTTC. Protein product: CASSLVAFAGANVLTF.

CDR3 nucleotide sequence: TGCGCCAGCCGACAGGTCTCCGAGGGAGATACGCAGTATTTT. It yields the protein CASRQVSEGDTQYF. The J gene is TRBJ2-3, the V gene TRBV5-1; D might be TRBD1 (6 bases). CDR1 SGHRS and CDR2 YFSETQ come from the germline V gene. Trimming pared 7 bases from V and 5 bases from J, leaving 17 bases between. This CDR3 has 14 amino acids.

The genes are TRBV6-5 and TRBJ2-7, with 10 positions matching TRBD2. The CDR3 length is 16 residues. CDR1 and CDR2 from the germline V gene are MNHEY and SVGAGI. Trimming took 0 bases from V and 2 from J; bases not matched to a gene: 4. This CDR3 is CASSYSRLAGAYEQYF. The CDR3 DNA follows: TGTGCCAGCAGTTACTCGCGGCTAGCGGGGGCCTACGAGCAGTACTTC.

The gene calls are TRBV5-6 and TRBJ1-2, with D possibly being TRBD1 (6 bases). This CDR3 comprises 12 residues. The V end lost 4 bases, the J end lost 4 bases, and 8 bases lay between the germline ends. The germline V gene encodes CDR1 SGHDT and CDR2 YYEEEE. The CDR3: CASSPDSYGYTF. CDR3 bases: TGTGCCAGCAGCCCGGACAGCTATGGCTACACCTTC.

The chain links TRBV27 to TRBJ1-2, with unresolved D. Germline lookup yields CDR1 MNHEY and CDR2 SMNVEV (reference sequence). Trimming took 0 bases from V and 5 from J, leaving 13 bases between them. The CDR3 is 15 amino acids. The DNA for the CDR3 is TGTGCCAGCAGTTTATCGAACGGGATCAGTTATGGCTACACCTTC. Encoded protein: CASSLSNGISYGYTF.

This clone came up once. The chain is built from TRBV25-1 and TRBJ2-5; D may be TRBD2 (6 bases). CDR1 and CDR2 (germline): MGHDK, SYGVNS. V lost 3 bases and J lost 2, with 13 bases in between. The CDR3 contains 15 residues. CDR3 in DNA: TGTGCCAGCAGTGATATACGGGGGAGACAAGAGACCCAGTACTTC. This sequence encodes CASSDIRGRQETQYF.

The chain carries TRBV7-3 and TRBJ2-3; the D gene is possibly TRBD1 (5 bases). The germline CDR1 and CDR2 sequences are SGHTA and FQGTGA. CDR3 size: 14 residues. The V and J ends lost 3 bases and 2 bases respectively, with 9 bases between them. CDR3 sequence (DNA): TGTGCCAGCAGCTTTGGTGGGGCCACAGATACGCAGTATTTT. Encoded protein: CASSFGGATDTQYF.

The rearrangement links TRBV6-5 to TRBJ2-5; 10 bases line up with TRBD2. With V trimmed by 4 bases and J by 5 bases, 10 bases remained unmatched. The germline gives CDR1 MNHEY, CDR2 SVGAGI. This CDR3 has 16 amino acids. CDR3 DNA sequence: TGTGCCAGCAGTTCCATCAGCGGGGGGGCCAGGGAGACCCAGTACTTC. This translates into CASSSISGGARETQYF.

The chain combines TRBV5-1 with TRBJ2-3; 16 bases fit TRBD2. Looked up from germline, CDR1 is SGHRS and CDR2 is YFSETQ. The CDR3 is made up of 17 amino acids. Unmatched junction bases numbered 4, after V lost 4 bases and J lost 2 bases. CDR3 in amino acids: CASSRGLAGGNTDTQYF. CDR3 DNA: TGCGCCAGCAGCAGGGGACTAGCGGGGGGGAACACAGATACGCAGTATTTT. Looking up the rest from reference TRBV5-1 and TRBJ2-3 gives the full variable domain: KAGVTQTPRYLIKTRGQQVTLSCSPISGHRSVSWYQQTPGQGLQFLFEYFSETQRNKGNFPGRFSGRQFSNSRSEMNVSTLELGDSALYLCASSRGLAGGNTDTQYFGPGTRLTVL.

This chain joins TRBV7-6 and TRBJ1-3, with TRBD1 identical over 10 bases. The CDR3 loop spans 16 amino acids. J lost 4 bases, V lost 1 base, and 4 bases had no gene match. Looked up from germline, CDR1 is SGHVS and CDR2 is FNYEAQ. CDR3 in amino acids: CASSLVPGQGGNTIYF. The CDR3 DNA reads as TGTGCCAGCAGCTTAGTACCGGGACAGGGGGGAAACACCATATATTTT.

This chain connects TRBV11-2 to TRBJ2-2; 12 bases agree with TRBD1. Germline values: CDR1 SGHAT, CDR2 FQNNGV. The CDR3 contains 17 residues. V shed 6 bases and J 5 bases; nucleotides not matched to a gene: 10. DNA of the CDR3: TGTGCCAGCAGAGAGAGACCGGGACAGGGGGCGACCGGGGAGCTGTTTTTT. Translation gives CASRERPGQGATGELFF.

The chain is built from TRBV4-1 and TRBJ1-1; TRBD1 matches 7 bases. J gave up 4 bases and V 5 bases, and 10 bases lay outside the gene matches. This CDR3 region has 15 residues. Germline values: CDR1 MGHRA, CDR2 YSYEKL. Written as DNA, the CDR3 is TGCGCCAGCAGCACACCCAGGGGGTCTGGCACTGAAGCTTTCTTT. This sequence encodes CASSTPRGSGTEAFF.

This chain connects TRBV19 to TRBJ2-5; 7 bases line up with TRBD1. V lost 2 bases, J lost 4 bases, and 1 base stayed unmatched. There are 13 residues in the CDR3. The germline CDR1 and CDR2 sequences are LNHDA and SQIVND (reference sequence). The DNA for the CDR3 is TGTGCCAGTAGTATAACAGGGGCAGAGACCCAGTACTTC. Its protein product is CASSITGAETQYF. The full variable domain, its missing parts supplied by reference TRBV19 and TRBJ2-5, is DGGITQSPKYLFRKEGQNVTLSCEQNLNHDAMYWYRQDPGQGLRLIYYSQIVNDFQKGDIAEGYSVSREKKESFPLTVTSAQKNPTAFYLCASSITGAETQYFGPGTRLLVL.